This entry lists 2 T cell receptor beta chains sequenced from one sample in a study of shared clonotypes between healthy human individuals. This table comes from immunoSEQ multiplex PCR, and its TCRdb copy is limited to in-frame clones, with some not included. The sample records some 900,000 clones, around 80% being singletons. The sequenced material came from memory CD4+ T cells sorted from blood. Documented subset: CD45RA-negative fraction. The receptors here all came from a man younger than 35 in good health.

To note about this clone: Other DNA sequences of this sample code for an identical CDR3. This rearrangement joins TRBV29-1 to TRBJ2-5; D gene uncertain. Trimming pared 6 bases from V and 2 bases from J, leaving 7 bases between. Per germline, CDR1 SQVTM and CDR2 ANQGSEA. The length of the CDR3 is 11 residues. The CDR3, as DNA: TGCAGCGTGACGGATCAAGAGACCCAGTACTTC. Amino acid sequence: CSVTDQETQYF.

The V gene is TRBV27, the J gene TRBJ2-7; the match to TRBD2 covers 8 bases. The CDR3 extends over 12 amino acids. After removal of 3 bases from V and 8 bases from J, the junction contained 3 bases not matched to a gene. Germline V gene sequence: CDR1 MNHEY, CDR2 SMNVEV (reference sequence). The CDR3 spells CASSFSGGQQYF. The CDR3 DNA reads TGTGCCAGCAGTTTCAGCGGGGGTCAGCAGTACTTC.